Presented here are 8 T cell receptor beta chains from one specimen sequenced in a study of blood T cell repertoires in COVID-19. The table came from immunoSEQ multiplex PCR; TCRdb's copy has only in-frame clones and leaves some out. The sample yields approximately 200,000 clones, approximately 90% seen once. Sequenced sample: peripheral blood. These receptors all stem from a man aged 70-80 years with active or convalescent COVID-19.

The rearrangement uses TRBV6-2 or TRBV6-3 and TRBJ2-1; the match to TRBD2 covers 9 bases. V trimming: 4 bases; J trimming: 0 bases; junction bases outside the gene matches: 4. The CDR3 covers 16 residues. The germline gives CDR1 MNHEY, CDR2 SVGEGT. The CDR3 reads CASSSLAGFSYNEQFF. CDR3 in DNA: TGTGCCAGCAGTTCCCTAGCGGGGTTCTCCTACAATGAGCAGTTCTTC.

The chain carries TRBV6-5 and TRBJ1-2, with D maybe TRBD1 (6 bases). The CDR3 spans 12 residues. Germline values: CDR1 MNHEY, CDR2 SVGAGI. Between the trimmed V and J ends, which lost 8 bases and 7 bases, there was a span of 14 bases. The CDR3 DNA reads TGTGCCAGCCAGGACAGTCGTGGTGGCTACACCTTC. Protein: CASQDSRGGYTF.

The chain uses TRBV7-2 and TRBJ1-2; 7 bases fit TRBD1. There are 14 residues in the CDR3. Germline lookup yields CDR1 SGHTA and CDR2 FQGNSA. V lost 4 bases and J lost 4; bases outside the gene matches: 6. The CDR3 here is CASSSTGPLYGYTF. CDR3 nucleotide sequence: TGTGCCAGCAGCTCGACAGGGCCCCTCTATGGCTACACCTTC.

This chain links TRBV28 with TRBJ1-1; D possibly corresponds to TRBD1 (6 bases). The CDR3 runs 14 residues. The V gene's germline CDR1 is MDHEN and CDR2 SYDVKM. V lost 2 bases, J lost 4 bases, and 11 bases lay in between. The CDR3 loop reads CASSLPTGPTEAFF. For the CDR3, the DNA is TGTGCCAGCAGTTTACCCACAGGGCCCACTGAAGCTTTCTTT.

For the CDR3, the DNA is TGTGCCAGCAGCTCGAAATCTGGGGCAGTTGATACGCAGTATTTT. Translated, it gives CASSSKSGAVDTQYF. The chain uses TRBV5-6 and TRBJ2-3; D is perhaps TRBD1 (5 bases). There are 15 residues in the CDR3. V lost 3 bases, J lost 6 bases, and 17 bases lay in between. CDR1 is SGHDT and CDR2 is YYEEEE in the germline V gene.

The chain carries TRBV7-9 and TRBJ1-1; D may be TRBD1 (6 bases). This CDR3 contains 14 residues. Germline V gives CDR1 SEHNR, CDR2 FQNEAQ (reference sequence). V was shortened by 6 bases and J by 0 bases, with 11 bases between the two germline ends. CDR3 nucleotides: TGTGCCAGCAGGTGGGGACAATTGAACACTGAAGCTTTCTTT. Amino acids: CASRWGQLNTEAFF.

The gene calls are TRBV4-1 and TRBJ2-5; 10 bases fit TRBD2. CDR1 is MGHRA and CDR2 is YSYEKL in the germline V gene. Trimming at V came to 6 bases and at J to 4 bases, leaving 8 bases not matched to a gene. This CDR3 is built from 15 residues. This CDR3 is CASSRSGGAPETQYF. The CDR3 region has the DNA TGCGCCAGCAGTCGCAGCGGGGGGGCCCCAGAGACCCAGTACTTC.

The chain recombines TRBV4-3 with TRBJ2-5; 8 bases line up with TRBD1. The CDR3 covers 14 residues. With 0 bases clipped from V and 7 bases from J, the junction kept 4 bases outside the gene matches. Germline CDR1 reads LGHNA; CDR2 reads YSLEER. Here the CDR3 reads CASSQEDRGATQYF. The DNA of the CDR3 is TGCGCCAGCAGCCAAGAAGACAGGGGTGCGACCCAGTACTTC.